Given below is one T cell receptor beta chain in context. What it binds is unknown. Focal radiation plus CTLA-4 blockade with ipilimumab was administered to patients who had chemo-refractory metastatic non-small-cell lung cancer. The source of the sample is a study of radiotherapy plus CTLA-4 blockade in lung cancer. Overall study context: Objective responses were recorded in more than 15% of patients, with disease control recorded in 31%.

Assay used: immunoSEQ multiplex PCR; TCRdb lists only in-frame clones, some missing. The table includes some 70,000 clones, over 75% detected once. Study results and limitations: Alongside interferon-beta, early blood T cell clone dynamics were reportedly the best predictor of response. Radiotherapy was combined with ipilimumab, and tumor-derived TCR clones then expanded in blood.

The V and J ends lost 5 bases and 4 bases, in that order; junction bases with no gene match: 10. Germline assignment: CDR1 MGHRA and CDR2 YSYEKL. CDR3 length: 16 amino acids. The sample in question was peripheral blood, obtained from a patient treated with radiotherapy plus ipilimumab. The chain carries TRBV4-1 and TRBJ2-3, with 9 bases lining up with TRBD2. This receptor was identified in a human donor with non-small cell lung cancer who had a partial response to radiotherapy plus ipilimumab. In DNA, the CDR3 is TGCGCCAGCAGCGCGGCTAGCGGGAACACGGCAGATACGCAGTATTTT. Its protein product is CASSAASGNTADTQYF.